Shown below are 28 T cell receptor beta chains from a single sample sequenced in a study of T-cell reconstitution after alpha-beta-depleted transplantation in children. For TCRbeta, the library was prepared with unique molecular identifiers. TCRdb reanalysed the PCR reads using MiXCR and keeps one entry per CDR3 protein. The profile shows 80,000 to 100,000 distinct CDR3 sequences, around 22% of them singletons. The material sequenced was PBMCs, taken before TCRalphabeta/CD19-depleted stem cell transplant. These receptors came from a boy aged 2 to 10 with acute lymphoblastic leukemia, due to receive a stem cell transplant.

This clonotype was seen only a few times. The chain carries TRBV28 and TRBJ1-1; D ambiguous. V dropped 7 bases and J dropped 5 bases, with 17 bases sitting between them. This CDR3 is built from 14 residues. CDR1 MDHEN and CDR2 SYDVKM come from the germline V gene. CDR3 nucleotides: TGTGCCAGCACCTTAGTTCAAACCGGGACTGAAGCTTTCTTT. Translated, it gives CASTLVQTGTEAFF.

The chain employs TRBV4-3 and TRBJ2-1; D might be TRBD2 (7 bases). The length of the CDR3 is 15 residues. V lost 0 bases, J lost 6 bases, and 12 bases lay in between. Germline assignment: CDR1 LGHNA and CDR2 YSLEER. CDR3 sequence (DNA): TGCGCCAGCAGCCAAGACAGGGGAGGGAGCAATGAGCAGTTCTTC. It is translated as CASSQDRGGSNEQFF.

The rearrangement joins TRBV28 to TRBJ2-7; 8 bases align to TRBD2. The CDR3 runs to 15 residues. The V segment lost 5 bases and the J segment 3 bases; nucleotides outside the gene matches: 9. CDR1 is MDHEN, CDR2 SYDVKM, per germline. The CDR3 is CASSPTSGADYEQYF. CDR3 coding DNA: TGTGCCAGCAGTCCCACTAGCGGAGCCGACTACGAGCAGTACTTC.

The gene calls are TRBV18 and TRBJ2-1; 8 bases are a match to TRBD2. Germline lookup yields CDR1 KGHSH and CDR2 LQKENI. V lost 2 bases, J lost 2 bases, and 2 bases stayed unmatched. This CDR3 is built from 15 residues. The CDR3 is CASSPELAAYNEQFF. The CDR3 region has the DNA TGTGCCAGCTCACCAGAACTAGCGGCCTACAATGAGCAGTTCTTC.

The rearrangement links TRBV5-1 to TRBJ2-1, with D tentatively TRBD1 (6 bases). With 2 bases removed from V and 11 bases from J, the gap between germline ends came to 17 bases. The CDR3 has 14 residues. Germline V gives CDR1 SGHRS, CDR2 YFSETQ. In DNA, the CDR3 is TGCGCCAGCAGCTTACGGGACATGCAGGCCCAGCAGTTCTTC. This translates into CASSLRDMQAQQFF.

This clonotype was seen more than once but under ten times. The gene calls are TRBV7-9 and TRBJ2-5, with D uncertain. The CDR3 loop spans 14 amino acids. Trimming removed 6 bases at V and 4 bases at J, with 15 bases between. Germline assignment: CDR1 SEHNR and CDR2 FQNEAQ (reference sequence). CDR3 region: CASSHMGSGETQYF. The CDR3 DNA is TGTGCCAGCAGTCACATGGGGTCAGGAGAGACCCAGTACTTC.

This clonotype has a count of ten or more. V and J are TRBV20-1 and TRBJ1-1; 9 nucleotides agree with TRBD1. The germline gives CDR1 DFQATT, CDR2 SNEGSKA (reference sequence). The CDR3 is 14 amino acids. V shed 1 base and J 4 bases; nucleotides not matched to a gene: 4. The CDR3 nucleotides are TGCAGTGCTAGAGGGACAGGGGATAGCACTGAAGCTTTCTTT. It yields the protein CSARGTGDSTEAFF.

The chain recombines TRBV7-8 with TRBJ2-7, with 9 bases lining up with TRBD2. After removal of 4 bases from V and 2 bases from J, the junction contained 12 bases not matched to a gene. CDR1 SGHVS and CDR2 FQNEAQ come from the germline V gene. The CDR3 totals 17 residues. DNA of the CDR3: TGTGCCAGCAGCTCCCGCGAAGGGGGCGGGAGGGCCTACGAGCAGTACTTC. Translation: CASSSREGGGRAYEQYF. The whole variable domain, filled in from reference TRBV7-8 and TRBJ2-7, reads GAGVSQSPRYKVAKRGQDVALRCDPISGHVSLFWYQQALGQGPEFLTYFQNEAQLDKSGLPSDRFFAERPEGSVSTLKIQRTQQEDSAVYLCASSSREGGGRAYEQYFGPGTRLTVT.

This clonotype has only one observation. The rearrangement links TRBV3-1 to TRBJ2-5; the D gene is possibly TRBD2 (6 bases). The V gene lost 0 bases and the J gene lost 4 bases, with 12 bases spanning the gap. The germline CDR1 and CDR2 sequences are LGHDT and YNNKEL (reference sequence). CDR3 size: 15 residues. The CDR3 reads CASSQELAEGETQYF. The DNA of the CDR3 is TGTGCCAGCAGCCAAGAGTTAGCGGAGGGAGAGACCCAGTACTTC.

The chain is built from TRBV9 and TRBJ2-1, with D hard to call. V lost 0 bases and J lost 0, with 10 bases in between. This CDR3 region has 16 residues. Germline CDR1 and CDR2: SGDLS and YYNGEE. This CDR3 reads CASSVEGSSSYNEQFF. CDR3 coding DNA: TGTGCCAGCAGCGTAGAAGGGTCGAGCTCCTACAATGAGCAGTTCTTC.

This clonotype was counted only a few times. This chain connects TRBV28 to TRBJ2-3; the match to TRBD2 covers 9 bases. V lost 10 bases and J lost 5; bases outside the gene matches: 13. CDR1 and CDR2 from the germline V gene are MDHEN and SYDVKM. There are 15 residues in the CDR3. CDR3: CATALLAGGLDTQYF. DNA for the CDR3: TGTGCCACCGCCTTACTAGCGGGTGGATTAGATACGCAGTATTTT.

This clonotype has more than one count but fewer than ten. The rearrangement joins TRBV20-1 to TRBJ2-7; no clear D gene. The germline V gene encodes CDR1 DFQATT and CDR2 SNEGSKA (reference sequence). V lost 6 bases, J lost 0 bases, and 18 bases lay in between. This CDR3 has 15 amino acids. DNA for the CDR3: TGCAGTGCCTCAGACCGGCGGTGGGGCTCCTACGAGCAGTACTTC. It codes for CSASDRRWGSYEQYF.

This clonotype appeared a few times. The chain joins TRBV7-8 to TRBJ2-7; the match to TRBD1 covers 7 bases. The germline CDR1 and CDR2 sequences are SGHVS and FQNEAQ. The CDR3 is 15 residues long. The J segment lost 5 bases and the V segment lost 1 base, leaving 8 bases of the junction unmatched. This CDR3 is CASSLDTNRGDEQYF. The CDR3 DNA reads TGTGCCAGCAGCTTAGATACCAACAGGGGCGACGAGCAGTACTTC.

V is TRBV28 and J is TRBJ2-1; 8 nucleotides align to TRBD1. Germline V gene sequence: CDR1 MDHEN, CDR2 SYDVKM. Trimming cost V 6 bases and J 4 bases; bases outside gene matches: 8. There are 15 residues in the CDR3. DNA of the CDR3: TGTGCCAGCAGCCGACAGGGGCTGGTTTACAATGAGCAGTTCTTC. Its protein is CASSRQGLVYNEQFF.

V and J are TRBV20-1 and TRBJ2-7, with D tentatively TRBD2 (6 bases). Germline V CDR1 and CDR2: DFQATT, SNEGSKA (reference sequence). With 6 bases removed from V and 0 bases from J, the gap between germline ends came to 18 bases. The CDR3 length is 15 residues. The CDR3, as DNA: TGCAGTGCCTCCCCTACCGGGGGTACCTCCTACGAGCAGTACTTC. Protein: CSASPTGGTSYEQYF.

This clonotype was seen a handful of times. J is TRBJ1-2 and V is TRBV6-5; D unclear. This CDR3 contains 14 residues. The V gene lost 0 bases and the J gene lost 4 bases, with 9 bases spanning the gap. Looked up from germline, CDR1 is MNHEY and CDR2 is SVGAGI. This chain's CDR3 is CASSYSMDAYGYTF. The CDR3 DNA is TGTGCCAGCAGTTACTCGATGGACGCCTATGGCTACACCTTC.

The CDR3 sequence: CASSLGQGNLQETQYF. In DNA form, the CDR3 reads TGCGCCAGCAGCTTAGGACAGGGCAACCTCCAAGAGACCCAGTACTTC. The rearrangement links TRBV5-1 to TRBJ2-5; TRBD1 agrees at 8 bases. There are 16 residues in the CDR3. Unmatched junction bases numbered 7, after V lost 2 bases and J lost 1 base. Germline assignment: CDR1 SGHRS and CDR2 YFSETQ.

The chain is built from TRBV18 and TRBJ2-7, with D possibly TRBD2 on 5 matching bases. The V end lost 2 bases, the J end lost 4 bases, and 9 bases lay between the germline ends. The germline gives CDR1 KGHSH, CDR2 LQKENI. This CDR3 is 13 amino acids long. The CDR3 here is CASSPGSDYEQYF. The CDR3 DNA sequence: TGTGCCAGCTCACCAGGGAGTGATTACGAGCAGTACTTC. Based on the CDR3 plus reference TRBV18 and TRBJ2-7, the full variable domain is NAGVMQNPRHLVRRRGQEARLRCSPMKGHSHVYWYRQLPEEGLKFMVYLQKENIIDESGMPKERFSAEFPKEGPSILRIQQVVRGDSAAYFCASSPGSDYEQYFGPGTRLTVT.

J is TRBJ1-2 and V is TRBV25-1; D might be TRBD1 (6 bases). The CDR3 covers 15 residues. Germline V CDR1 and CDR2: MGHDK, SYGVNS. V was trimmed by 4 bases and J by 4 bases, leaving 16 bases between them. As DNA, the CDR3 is TGTGCCAGCAGTGGCGACGCGACAGGAATCTATGGCTACACCTTC. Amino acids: CASSGDATGIYGYTF.

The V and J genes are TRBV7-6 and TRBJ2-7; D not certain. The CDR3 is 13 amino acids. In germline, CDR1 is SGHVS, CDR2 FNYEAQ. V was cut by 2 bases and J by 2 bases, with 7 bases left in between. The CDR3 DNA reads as TGTGCCAGCAGCTTATCCCCAGCCTACGAGCAGTACTTC. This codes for CASSLSPAYEQYF.

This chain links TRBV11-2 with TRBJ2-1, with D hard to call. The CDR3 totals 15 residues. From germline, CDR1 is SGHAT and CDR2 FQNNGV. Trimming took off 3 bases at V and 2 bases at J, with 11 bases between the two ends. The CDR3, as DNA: TGTGCCAGCAGCTTGCTGAAGGGCCCCTACAATGAGCAGTTCTTC. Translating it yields CASSLLKGPYNEQFF.

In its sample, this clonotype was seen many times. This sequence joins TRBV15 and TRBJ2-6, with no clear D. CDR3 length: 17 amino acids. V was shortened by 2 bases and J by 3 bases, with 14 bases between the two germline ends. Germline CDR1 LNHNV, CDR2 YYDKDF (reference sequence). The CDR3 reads CATSRSVSSNGANVLTF. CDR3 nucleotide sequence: TGTGCCACCAGCAGATCCGTGAGTTCGAATGGGGCCAACGTCCTGACTTTC.

CDR3 region: CASSLRPGNTEAFF. The CDR3 region has the DNA TGTGCCAGCAGCTTAAGGCCGGGGAACACTGAAGCTTTCTTT. This chain uses TRBV7-2 with TRBJ1-1; D not certain. CDR1 and CDR2 from the germline V gene are SGHTA and FQGNSA. V was clipped by 2 bases and J by 1 base, with 8 bases between them. The CDR3 consists of 14 residues.

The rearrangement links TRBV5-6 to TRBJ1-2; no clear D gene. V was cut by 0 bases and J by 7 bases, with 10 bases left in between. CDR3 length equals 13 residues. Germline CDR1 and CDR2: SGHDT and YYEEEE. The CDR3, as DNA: TGTGCCAGCAGCTTGGAATCTTGGGGTGGCTACACCTTC. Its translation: CASSLESWGGYTF.

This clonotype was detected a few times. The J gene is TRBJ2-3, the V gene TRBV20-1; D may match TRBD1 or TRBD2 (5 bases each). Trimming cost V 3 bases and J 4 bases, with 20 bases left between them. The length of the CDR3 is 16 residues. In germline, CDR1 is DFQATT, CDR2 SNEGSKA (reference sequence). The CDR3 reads CSASRGPGITADTQYF. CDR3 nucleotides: TGCAGTGCTAGTCGGGGACCCGGGATAACCGCAGATACGCAGTATTTT.

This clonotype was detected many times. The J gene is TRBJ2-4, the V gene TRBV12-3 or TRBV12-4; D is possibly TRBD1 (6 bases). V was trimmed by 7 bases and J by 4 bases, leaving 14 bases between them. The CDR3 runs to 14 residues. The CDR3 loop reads CASTPDRRKNIQYF. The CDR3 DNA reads TGTGCCAGCACCCCGGACAGAAGAAAAAACATTCAGTACTTC.

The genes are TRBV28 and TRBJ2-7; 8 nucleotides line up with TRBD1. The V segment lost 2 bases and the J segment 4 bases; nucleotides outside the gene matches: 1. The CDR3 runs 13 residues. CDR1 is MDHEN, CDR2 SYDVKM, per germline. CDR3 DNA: TGTGCCAGCAGTTTACAGGGGGCATACGAGCAGTACTTC. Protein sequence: CASSLQGAYEQYF.

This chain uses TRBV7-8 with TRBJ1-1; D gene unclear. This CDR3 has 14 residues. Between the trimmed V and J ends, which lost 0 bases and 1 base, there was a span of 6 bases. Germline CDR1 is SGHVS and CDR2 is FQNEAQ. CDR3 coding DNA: TGTGCCAGCAGCTTAGCGGCAGGGAACACTGAAGCTTTCTTT. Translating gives CASSLAAGNTEAFF.